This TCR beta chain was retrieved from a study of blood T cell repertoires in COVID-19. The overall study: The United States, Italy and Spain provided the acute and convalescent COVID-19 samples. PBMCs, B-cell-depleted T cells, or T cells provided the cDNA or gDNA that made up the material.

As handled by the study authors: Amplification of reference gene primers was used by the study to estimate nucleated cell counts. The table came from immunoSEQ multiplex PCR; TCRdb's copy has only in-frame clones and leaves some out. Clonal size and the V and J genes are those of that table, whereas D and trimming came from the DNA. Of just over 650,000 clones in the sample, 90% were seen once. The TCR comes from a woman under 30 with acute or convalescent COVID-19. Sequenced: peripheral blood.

The CDR3 DNA reads as TGTGCCAGCAGCTTGGTAGGTCAGAGGGCGAACTATGGCTACACCTTC. Its translation is CASSLVGQRANYGYTF. The V call is TRBV5-6, the J call TRBJ1-2, with D hard to call. V was cut by 0 bases and J by 2 bases, with 14 bases left in between. Germline V gives CDR1 SGHDT, CDR2 YYEEEE. The CDR3 is 16 residues long.